These T cell receptor beta chains were read from a single sample in a study of T-cell reconstitution after alpha-beta-depleted transplantation in children. In TCRdb, the PCR reads were re-called with MiXCR into one record per CDR3 protein. In the table there are tens of thousands of distinct CDR3 sequences, approximately 5% of which are singletons. The material was PBMCs, mostly from graft donor cells, obtained 180 days after TCRalphabeta/CD19-depleted stem cell transplant. The receptors shown here come from a boy less than two years old who had a stem cell transplant for acute myeloid leukemia, so the T cells may come from the graft donor. The CDR3 runs from the conserved cysteine through the conserved F or W. Each record gives: V gene, clone size, J gene, D gene, CDR3 DNA, CDR3 protein. D genes are given only for firm matches. Clone sizes are given selectively: once, few, many, or a class where the clone is expanded.

>TRBV20-1|many|TRBJ2-7|TRBD2
TGCAGTGCTAGTGGTTCGAAGCGGGGTTTCTCCTACGAGCAGTACTTC
CSASGSKRGFSYEQYF
>TRBV12-3/TRBV12-4|many|TRBJ2-5|TRBD1
TGTGCCAGCAGCCAGACAGGGTTAGGGACCCAGTACTTC
CASSQTGLGTQYF
>TRBV5-1|many|TRBJ1-2|-
TGCGCCAGCAGCTTGGGGGCTGGCTACACCTTC
CASSLGAGYTF
>TRBV1|many|TRBJ2-7|-
TGCACCAGCAGCCAAGACAGAGACGAGCAGTACTTC
CTSSQDRDEQYF
>TRBV20-1|many|TRBJ1-2|-
TGCAGTGCTCGAGGGGGACTATCTAACTATGGCTACACCTTC
CSARGGLSNYGYTF
>TRBV6-1|many|TRBJ1-1|-
TGTGCCAGCAGTGAAGATTGGGTTGACACTGAAGCTTTCTTT
CASSEDWVDTEAFF
>TRBV20-1|many|TRBJ1-1|-
TGCAGTGCTAGAGTGGGGCTGAACACTGAAGCTTTCTTT
CSARVGLNTEAFF
>TRBV15|many|TRBJ2-3|-
TGTGCCACCAGGCAGGGACGCCCAGGCACAGATACGCAGTATTTT
CATRQGRPGTDTQYF
>TRBV7-6|many|TRBJ2-7|TRBD2
TGTGCCAGCAGCTCGACTAGCGGCTCCTACGAGCAGTACTTC
CASSSTSGSYEQYF
>TRBV12-3/TRBV12-4|many|TRBJ1-5|-
TGTGCCAGCAGTTTATGGGGGGGTCAGCCCCAGCATTTT
CASSLWGGQPQHF
>TRBV27|many|TRBJ2-6|-
TGTGCCAGCAGCCGGACTGGGGCCAACGTCCTGACTTTC
CASSRTGANVLTF
>TRBV4-2|many|TRBJ1-2|TRBD1
TGTGCCAGCAGCCAAGATACAGGGGGCGGCTATGGCTACACCTTC
CASSQDTGGGYGYTF
>TRBV5-1|many|TRBJ1-6|TRBD1
TGCGCCAGCAGCTTGACCGACAGGGGTCATTCACCCCTCCACTTT
CASSLTDRGHSPLHF
>TRBV5-8|many|TRBJ2-7|-
TGTGCCAGCAGCTCAACTTACGAGCAGTACTTC
CASSSTYEQYF
>TRBV10-1|once|TRBJ1-2|-
TGCGCCAGCAGTGAGAGGACATCTTATGGCTACACCTTC
CASSERTSYGYTF
>TRBV12-3/TRBV12-4|many|TRBJ2-5|TRBD1
TGTGCCAGCAGGTCAGGGACAGGGCTACAAGAGACCCAGTACTTC
CASRSGTGLQETQYF
>TRBV7-2|many|TRBJ2-7|-
TGTGCCAGCAGCTTAGGGACAGTGAGGTCCTACGAGCAGTACTTC
CASSLGTVRSYEQYF
>TRBV29-1|many|TRBJ2-3|TRBD2
TGCAGCGTTGTTCGGGGGGTATCAGATACGCAGTATTTT
CSVVRGVSDTQYF
>TRBV7-2|many|TRBJ1-1|TRBD1
TGTGCCAGCAGCCCTGACAGGGTTGCTTTCTTT
CASSPDRVAFF
>TRBV7-3|many|TRBJ2-2|TRBD2
TGTGCCAGCTGGGCGTCAAGCGGGGTCTTGAACGCCGGGGAGCTGTTTTTT
CASWASSGVLNAGELFF
>TRBV30|many|TRBJ2-3|TRBD2
TGTGCCTGGAAAGCGGGGCTATTGAGGACAGATACGCAGTATTTT
CAWKAGLLRTDTQYF
>TRBV4-2|-|TRBJ1-1|-
TGTGCCAGCCGCCCTGGGCTGCTCTCTGAAGCTTTCTTT
CASRPGLLSEAFF
>TRBV20-1|many|TRBJ1-5|-
TGCAGTGCTAGACCTACAGCTCCGGGGCAGCCCCAGCATTTT
CSARPTAPGQPQHF
>TRBV7-8|few|TRBJ2-7|-
TGTGCCAGCAGCGGTGGACGGTGGAGGAGTAACGAGCAGTACTTC
CASSGGRWRSNEQYF
>TRBV7-8|many|TRBJ2-5|TRBD2
TGTGCCAGCAGCTCCAGGACGCGGGGGGGGGATAAGGAGGAGACCCAGTACTTC
CASSSRTRGGDKEETQYF
>TRBV6-5|many|TRBJ2-1|TRBD2
TGTGCCAGCAGTTACCCTCGGGGGGGGGTGGCCTACAATGAGCAGTTCTTC
CASSYPRGGVAYNEQFF
>TRBV20-1|many|TRBJ2-7|TRBD2
TGCAGTGCTAGAGATCGGTGGGCTAGCGGGGGAGCCTACGAGCAGTACTTC
CSARDRWASGGAYEQYF
>TRBV12-3/TRBV12-4|many|TRBJ1-5|-
TGTGCCAGCAGTTTAGAGGGGGACTATAGCAATCAGCCCCAGCATTTT
CASSLEGDYSNQPQHF
>TRBV7-3|many|TRBJ2-6|-
TGTGCCAGCAGCCCTACCAGCCCCCGGGACACAAGACCCTCTGGGGCCAACGTCCTGACTTTC
CASSPTSPRDTRPSGANVLTF
>TRBV5-1|many|TRBJ2-7|TRBD2
TGCGCCAGCAGCTTGGCCGGGGGGTACAACGAGCAGTACTTC
CASSLAGGYNEQYF
>TRBV18|many|TRBJ1-1|TRBD1
TGTGCCAGCTCACCGAGGGACAGGTCTGAAGCTTTCTTT
CASSPRDRSEAFF
>TRBV5-1|many|TRBJ2-2|-
TGCGCCAGCAGCTTCGGGGAAAACACCGGGGAGCTGTTTTTT
CASSFGENTGELFF
>TRBV2|many|TRBJ2-1|-
TGTGCCAGCAGTGAGGGGCAGTTTAATGAGCAGTTCTTC
CASSEGQFNEQFF
>TRBV5-5|many|TRBJ2-3|TRBD1
TGTGCCAGCAGCAGCCGCTCGGGACAGGGGACAGATACGCAGTATTTT
CASSSRSGQGTDTQYF
>TRBV5-1|many|TRBJ2-1|TRBD1
TGCGCCAGCAGCTTTGGGGACAGGGGTTTTGATGAGCAGTTCTTC
CASSFGDRGFDEQFF
>TRBV12-3/TRBV12-4|many|TRBJ2-5|-
TGTGCCAGCAGTTTTTTATCTCTTCTGTTTGGGCAAGAGACCCAGTACTTC
CASSFLSLLFGQETQYF
>TRBV6-5|many|TRBJ2-2|TRBD2
TGTGCCAGCAGTTTGAGCGGGGGCACCCCTTTGCGGGAGCTGTTTTTT
CASSLSGGTPLRELFF
>TRBV12-3/TRBV12-4|many|TRBJ1-1|TRBD1
TGTGCCAGCAGTCCGGGACAGGGGCCGGGGGGGGACACTGAAGCTTTCTTT
CASSPGQGPGGDTEAFF
>TRBV15|many|TRBJ2-6|-
TGTGCCACCAGCAGAGATTTGGGGGCCAACGTCCTGACTTTC
CATSRDLGANVLTF
>TRBV6-2/TRBV6-3|many|TRBJ2-4|-
TGTGCCACACGACCAGGGGGGAAGGACATTCAGTACTTC
CATRPGGKDIQYF
>TRBV4-3|few|TRBJ2-7|-
TGCGCCAGCGGCCAAGGAGGGGGACCTACGTACGAGCAGTACTTC
CASGQGGGPTYEQYF
>TRBV29-1|many|TRBJ2-1|-
TGCAGCTTCTCCGGGACAAACAATGAGCAGTTCTTC
CSFSGTNNEQFF
>TRBV6-2/TRBV6-3|many|TRBJ2-1|TRBD2
TGTGCCAGCAGTTCCATTAGCGGGACGGGGAATAGGAAGCAGTTCTTC
CASSSISGTGNRKQFF
>TRBV27|many|TRBJ1-1|-
TGTGCCAGCAGTTTATACAGCGGATCCACTGAAGCTTTCTTT
CASSLYSGSTEAFF
>TRBV4-1|many|TRBJ1-2|TRBD1
TGCGCCAGCAGAAAGAATACCGGACAGGCTTTTGGCTACACCTTC
CASRKNTGQAFGYTF
>TRBV4-3|many|TRBJ2-1|-
TGCGCCAGCAGCCAAGATACCAGTTACAATGAGCAGTTCTTC
CASSQDTSYNEQFF
>TRBV7-9|many|TRBJ1-1|-
TGTGCCAGCAGCTTTCAGTCAGCTTTCTTT
CASSFQSAFF
>TRBV6-5|many|TRBJ1-2|-
TGTGCCAGCAATCCACAGGGACTCCTTAACTATGGCTACACCTTC
CASNPQGLLNYGYTF
>TRBV29-1|many|TRBJ2-3|TRBD1
TGCAGCGTCGGGGACAGGGTGGGAACAGATACGCAGTATTTT
CSVGDRVGTDTQYF
>TRBV30|many|TRBJ1-6|-
TGTGCCTGGAGTGAGTCGTCGCTCTCCTATAATTCACCCCTCCACTTT
CAWSESSLSYNSPLHF
>TRBV6-1|many|TRBJ2-1|-
TGTGCCAGCAGTGTAAACAGCAATGAGCAGTTCTTC
CASSVNSNEQFF
>TRBV7-9|many|TRBJ1-2|-
TGTGCCAGCACGCCCGGAGGAGTATACTATGGCTACACCTTC
CASTPGGVYYGYTF
>TRBV3-1|-|TRBJ1-2|-
TGTGCCAGCAGCCAAGCCCCAGGTTTGAACTATGGCTACACCTTC
CASSQAPGLNYGYTF
>TRBV5-1|many|TRBJ1-3|-
TGCGCCAGCAGCTTCACTTCCGGAACTGGAAACACCATATATTTT
CASSFTSGTGNTIYF